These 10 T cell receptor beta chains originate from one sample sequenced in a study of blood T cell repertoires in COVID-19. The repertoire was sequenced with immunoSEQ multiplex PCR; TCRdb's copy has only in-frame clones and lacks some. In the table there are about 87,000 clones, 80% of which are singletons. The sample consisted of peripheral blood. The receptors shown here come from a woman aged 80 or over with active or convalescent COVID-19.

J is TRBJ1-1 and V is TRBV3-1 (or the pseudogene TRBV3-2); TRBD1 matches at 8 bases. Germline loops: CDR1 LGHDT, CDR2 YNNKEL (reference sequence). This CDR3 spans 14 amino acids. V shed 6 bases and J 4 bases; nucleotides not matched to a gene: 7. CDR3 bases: TGTGCCAGCAGGGAGACAGGGGCGTTCACTGAAGCTTTCTTT. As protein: CASRETGAFTEAFF.

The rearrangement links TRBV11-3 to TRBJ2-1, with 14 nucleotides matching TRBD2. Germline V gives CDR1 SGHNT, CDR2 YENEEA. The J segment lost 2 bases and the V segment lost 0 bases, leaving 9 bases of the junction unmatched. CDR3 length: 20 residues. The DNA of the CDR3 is TGTGCCAGCAGCTTAGATCGGAGACTAGCGGGAGGGGTGCCCTACAATGAGCAGTTCTTC. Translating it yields CASSLDRRLAGGVPYNEQFF.

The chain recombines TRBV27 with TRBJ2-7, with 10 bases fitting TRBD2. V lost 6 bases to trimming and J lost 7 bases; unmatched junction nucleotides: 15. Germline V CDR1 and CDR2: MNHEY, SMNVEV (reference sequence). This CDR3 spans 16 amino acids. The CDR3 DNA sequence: TGTGCCAGCAGCCGGGATATAGCGGGAGGACCGGGAGAGCAGTACTTC. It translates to CASSRDIAGGPGEQYF.

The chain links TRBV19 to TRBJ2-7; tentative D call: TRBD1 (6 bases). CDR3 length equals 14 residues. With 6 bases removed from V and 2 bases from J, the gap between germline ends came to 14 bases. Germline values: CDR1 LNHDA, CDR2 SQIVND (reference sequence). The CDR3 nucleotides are TGTGCCAGTAGCCCTAGAAGGGGGACCTACGAGCAGTACTTC. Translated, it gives CASSPRRGTYEQYF.

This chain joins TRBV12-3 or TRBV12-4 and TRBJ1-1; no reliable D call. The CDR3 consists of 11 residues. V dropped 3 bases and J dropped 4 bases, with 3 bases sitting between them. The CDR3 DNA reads TGTGCCAGCAGTTTCTCCACTGAAGCTTTCTTT. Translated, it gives CASSFSTEAFF.

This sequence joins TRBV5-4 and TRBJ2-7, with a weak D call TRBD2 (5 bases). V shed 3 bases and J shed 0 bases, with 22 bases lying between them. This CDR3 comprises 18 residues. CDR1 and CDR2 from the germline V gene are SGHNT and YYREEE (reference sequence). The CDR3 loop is CASSSVSGSRATSYEQYF. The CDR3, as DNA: TGTGCCAGCAGCTCCGTCTCGGGGTCCCGAGCCACCTCCTACGAGCAGTACTTC.

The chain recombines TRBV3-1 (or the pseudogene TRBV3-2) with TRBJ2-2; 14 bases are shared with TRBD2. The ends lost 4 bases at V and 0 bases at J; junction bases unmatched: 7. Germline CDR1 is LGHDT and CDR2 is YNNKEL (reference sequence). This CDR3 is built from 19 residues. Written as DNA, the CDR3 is TGTGCCAGCAGCCCGAGCGGACTAGCGGGGGGCTCGAACACCGGGGAGCTGTTTTTT. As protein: CASSPSGLAGGSNTGELFF.

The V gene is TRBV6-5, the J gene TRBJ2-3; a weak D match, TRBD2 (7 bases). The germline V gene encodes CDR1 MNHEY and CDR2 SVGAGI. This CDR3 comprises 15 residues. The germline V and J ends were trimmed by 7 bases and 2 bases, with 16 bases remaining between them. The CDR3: CASTPRGGPTDTQYF. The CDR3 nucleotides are TGTGCCAGCACCCCTCGCGGGGGCCCCACAGATACGCAGTATTTT.

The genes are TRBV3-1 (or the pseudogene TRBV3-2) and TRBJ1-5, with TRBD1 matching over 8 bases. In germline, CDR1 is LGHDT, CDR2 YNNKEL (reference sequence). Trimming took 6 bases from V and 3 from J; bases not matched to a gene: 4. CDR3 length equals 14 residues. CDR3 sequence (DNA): TGTGCCAGCAGTAGGGACAGGTTCAATCAGCCCCAGCATTTT. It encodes CASSRDRFNQPQHF.

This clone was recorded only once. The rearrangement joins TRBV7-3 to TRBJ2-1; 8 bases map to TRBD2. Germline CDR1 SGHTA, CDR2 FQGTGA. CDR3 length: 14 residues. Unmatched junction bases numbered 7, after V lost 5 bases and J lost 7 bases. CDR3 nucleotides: TGTGCCAGCAGCCCAAGCGGGAGATTAAATGAGCAGTTCTTC. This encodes CASSPSGRLNEQFF.